One and the same sample provided the 17 T cell receptor beta chains below, sequenced in a study of naive and memory T cell subsets. Whole-study findings and limits: Especially in CD8 cells, naive repertoires contained a few larger clonotypes, possibly CD45RA-re-expressing memory cells.

Both TRBC1 and TRBC2 were covered by a beta constant-region primer of two equimolar oligonucleotides. The ligated cDNA underwent four PCR rounds using SP2 and nested alpha and beta constant-region primers. Each CDR3 protein is one row after TCRdb ran MiXCR on the UMI-ligation and nested PCR reads. The repertoire holds over 80,000 distinct CDR3 sequences, with about 10% as singletons. Their antigen targets remain unknown. Sample: naive CD4+ T cells from blood. These receptors were collected from a human donor in good health.

A few counts support this clonotype. The rearrangement joins TRBV7-2 to TRBJ1-1; D gene uncertain. Germline V gene lookup returns CDR1 SGHTA and CDR2 FQGNSA. The V end was cut by 3 bases, the J end by 5 bases, with 10 bases between. The CDR3 contains 13 residues. CDR3 nucleotide sequence: TGTGCCAGCAGCTTCCATCAGAGGACTGAAGCTTTCTTT. Its translation is CASSFHQRTEAFF.

This clonotype was observed at least ten times. The chain combines TRBV5-1 with TRBJ1-1, with D perhaps TRBD1 (6 bases). This CDR3 has 12 amino acids. The V end was cut by 4 bases, the J end by 5 bases, with 9 bases between. Germline assignment: CDR1 SGHRS and CDR2 YFSETQ. CDR3 loop: CASSDTGTEAFF. Written as DNA, the CDR3 is TGCGCCAGCAGCGATACAGGGACTGAAGCTTTCTTT. Full variable domain (rest looked up from reference TRBV5-1 and TRBJ1-1): KAGVTQTPRYLIKTRGQQVTLSCSPISGHRSVSWYQQTPGQGLQFLFEYFSETQRNKGNFPGRFSGRQFSNSRSEMNVSTLELGDSALYLCASSDTGTEAFFGQGTRLTVV.

The genes are TRBV12-3 or TRBV12-4 and TRBJ2-1; D possibly corresponds to TRBD2 (6 bases). This CDR3 is built from 15 residues. V was pared by 3 bases and J by 0 bases, with 9 bases between. The CDR3 sequence is CASSFGRFSYNEQFF. In DNA form, the CDR3 reads TGTGCCAGCAGTTTCGGGAGATTCTCCTACAATGAGCAGTTCTTC.

There are a few counts of this clonotype. In nucleotides, the CDR3 is TGTGCCAGCAAGTTAGCGGTCACCGGGGAGCTGTTTTTT. Translating gives CASKLAVTGELFF. The J gene is TRBJ2-2, the V gene TRBV2; D is possibly TRBD2 (6 bases). V gave up 7 bases and J gave up 4 bases, with 10 bases separating them. Looked up from germline, CDR1 is SNHLY and CDR2 is FYNNEI. The CDR3 covers 13 residues.

Many counts were recorded for this clonotype. V and J are TRBV29-1 and TRBJ1-1; unclear D gene. V dropped 3 bases and J dropped 0 bases, with 8 bases sitting between them. CDR3 length: 13 amino acids. CDR1 and CDR2 (germline): SQVTM, ANQGSEA. The CDR3 DNA sequence: TGCAGCGTTGAGGAACGGGTGAACACTGAAGCTTTCTTT. It is translated as CSVEERVNTEAFF.

V usage is TRBV7-2 and J usage is TRBJ1-2, with unresolved D. Germline CDR1 SGHTA, CDR2 FQGNSA. The CDR3 length is 13 residues. The V gene lost 6 bases and the J gene lost 8 bases, with 16 bases spanning the gap. The CDR3 loop is CASRASSGGGYTF. The CDR3 DNA reads TGTGCCAGCAGAGCGTCGTCGGGAGGAGGCTACACCTTC.

About this clonotype itself: Possible read error: a much larger clone is one base away. Because the CDR3 is missing its conserved closing phenylalanine or tryptophan, this is likely a read error. CDR3 coding DNA: TGTGCCAGCAGCTTAACCAGAATCCGTCACAATGAGCAGTTCTCC. It specifies CASSLTRIRHNEQFS. The chain combines TRBV7-3 with TRBJ2-1; D ambiguous. This CDR3 has 15 residues. The V end lost 0 bases, the J end lost 5 bases, and 11 bases lay between the germline ends. Germline V lookup: CDR1 SGHTA, CDR2 FQGTGA.

This clonotype appeared a few times. This chain links TRBV6-2 or TRBV6-3 with TRBJ2-2; the match to TRBD1 covers 10 bases. V dropped 2 bases and J dropped 6; count of bases not matched to a gene: 6. The CDR3 sequence is 16 residues long. CDR1 and CDR2 from the germline V gene are MNHEY and SVGEGT. The CDR3 spells CASSYPRQGAPGELFF. The CDR3 DNA reads TGTGCCAGCAGTTACCCGCGACAGGGGGCACCCGGGGAGCTGTTTTTT.

The CDR3 bases are TGTGCCAGCAGCTTACACACTTCCAATCAGCCCCAGCATTTT. Translated: CASSLHTSNQPQHF. The chain recombines TRBV7-9 with TRBJ1-5; D remains unclear. CDR1 and CDR2 (germline): SEHNR, FQNEAQ (reference sequence). The V end was cut by 2 bases, the J end by 3 bases, with 8 bases between. CDR3 length: 14 amino acids. Looking up the rest from reference TRBV7-9 and TRBJ1-5 gives the full variable domain: DTGVSQNPRHKITKRGQNVTFRCDPISEHNRLYWYRQTLGQGPEFLTYFQNEAQLEKSRLLSDRFSAERPKGSFSTLEIQRTEQGDSAMYLCASSLHTSNQPQHFGDGTRLSIL.

Many counts were recorded for this clonotype. The J gene is TRBJ2-3, the V gene TRBV6-6; D unclear. V was shortened by 11 bases and J by 4 bases, with 13 bases between the two germline ends. There are 12 residues in the CDR3. In germline, CDR1 is MNHNY, CDR2 SVGAGI (reference sequence). The CDR3, as DNA: TGTGCCTTAAGTCCGGATTCAGATACGCAGTATTTT. Translating it yields CALSPDSDTQYF.

The sample holds many counts of this clonotype. The CDR3 DNA follows: TGTGCCTGGAGTAGCGGGAGGGTTAAGGATGAGCAGTTCTTC. It encodes CAWSSGRVKDEQFF. V and J are TRBV30 and TRBJ2-1; TRBD2 agrees at 10 bases. There are 14 residues in the CDR3. The V gene end was trimmed by 2 bases and the J gene end by 8 bases; junction bases not matched to a gene: 6. Germline CDR1 reads GTSNPN; CDR2 reads SVGIG (reference sequence).

The chain couples TRBV27 to TRBJ2-3; D gene ambiguous. The germline V gene has CDR1 MNHEY and CDR2 SMNVEV (reference sequence). V was cut by 0 bases and J by 6 bases, with 7 bases left in between. CDR3 length: 13 residues. The CDR3 spells CASSLSLRDTQYF. The CDR3 DNA reads TGTGCCAGCAGTTTATCCCTTCGGGATACGCAGTATTTT.

V and J are TRBV24-1 and TRBJ2-5; 10 bases fit TRBD1. The CDR3 is 14 residues long. With 9 bases clipped from V and 5 bases from J, the junction kept 8 bases outside the gene matches. The germline CDR1 and CDR2 sequences are KGHDR and SFDVKD. The chain's CDR3 is CATSGQGSQETQYF. CDR3 in DNA: TGTGCCACCTCGGGACAGGGGAGCCAGGAGACCCAGTACTTC.

The chain combines TRBV6-2 or TRBV6-3 with TRBJ2-7; 8 bases are shared with TRBD1. From germline, CDR1 is MNHEY and CDR2 SVGEGT. V was pared by 2 bases and J by 7 bases, with 7 bases of the junction left unmatched. The CDR3 is made up of 14 amino acids. CDR3 sequence (DNA): TGTGCCAGCAGTTACCCAAGCGGACAGGGTGAGCAGTACTTC. It yields the protein CASSYPSGQGEQYF.

CDR3 amino acids: CAACENQPQHF. In nucleotides, the CDR3 is TGTGCCGCCTGTGAAAATCAGCCCCAGCATTTT. The chain joins TRBV28 to TRBJ1-5; no firm D call. CDR3 length: 11 residues. V was trimmed by 11 bases and J by 4 bases, leaving 9 bases between them. The germline V gene encodes CDR1 MDHEN and CDR2 SYDVKM.

This clonotype was recorded many times. The V and J genes are TRBV11-3 and TRBJ2-3, with D unclear. Germline V lookup: CDR1 SGHNT, CDR2 YENEEA. Deletions cut 7 bases from V and 4 bases from J, with 9 bases between. The CDR3 runs 12 residues. The CDR3 spells CASTEISDTQYF. CDR3 DNA: TGTGCCAGCACTGAGATCTCAGATACGCAGTATTTT.

This clonotype was counted many times. V usage is TRBV5-6 and J usage is TRBJ1-5; the D gene is possibly TRBD1 (6 bases). Germline loops: CDR1 SGHDT, CDR2 YYEEEE. Trimming took off 2 bases at V and 0 bases at J, with 9 bases between the two ends. The CDR3 has 15 amino acids. This CDR3 is CASSFTGSSNQPQHF. CDR3 nucleotide sequence: TGTGCCAGCAGCTTTACAGGGAGTAGCAATCAGCCCCAGCATTTT.